This TCR beta chain emerged from a study of blood T cell repertoires in COVID-19. Measured with immunoSEQ multiplex PCR; TCRdb has only the in-frame clones, and not every one. The sample yields 120,000 or so clones, roughly 90% seen once. Germline V gene lookup returns CDR1 KGHSH and CDR2 LQKENI. This CDR3 region has 15 residues. Deletions cut 3 bases from V and 3 bases from J, with 15 bases between. Sequenced: peripheral blood. The clonotype was recovered from a man over 45 with acute or convalescent COVID-19. The chain combines TRBV18 with TRBJ2-7, with a tentative D call TRBD2 (7 bases). This CDR3 reads CASSPLGGRDYEQYF. CDR3 nucleotides: TGTGCCAGCTCACCCCTAGGGGGGAGGGACTACGAGCAGTACTTC.